This T cell receptor (beta chain) appears in the sequencing data of a study of T cell responses to AZD1222 COVID-19 vaccine. Study overall: Investigators merged groups given second doses at roughly 4 or roughly 12 weeks. General observations from the study: Unmutated regions of variants are reportedly targeted by nearly half of spike-specific TCRs.

Data came from immunoSEQ multiplex PCR; TCRdb stores just in-frame clones and leaves some out. Here the sample spans approximately 100,000 clones, less than 90% being singletons. Details on this clone: The antigen is not known.

The material was peripheral blood, obtained on day 0 of AZD1222 vaccination. This sequence originates from an adult in good health.

This CDR3 is CSVARTASGNTIYF. The CDR3, as DNA: TGCAGCGTTGCCCGGACAGCCTCTGGAAACACCATATATTTT. The chain links TRBV29-1 to TRBJ1-3, with D perhaps TRBD1 (6 bases). This CDR3 contains 14 residues. In germline, CDR1 is SQVTM, CDR2 ANQGSEA. V lost 4 bases, J lost 0 bases, and 10 bases lay in between. Combining the CDR3 with reference TRBV29-1 and TRBJ1-3 gives the whole variable domain SAVISQKPSRDICQRGTSLTIQCQVDSQVTMMFWYRQQPGQSLTLIATANQGSEATYESGFVIDKFPISRPNLTFSTLTVSNMSPEDSSIYLCSVARTASGNTIYFGEGSWLTVV.